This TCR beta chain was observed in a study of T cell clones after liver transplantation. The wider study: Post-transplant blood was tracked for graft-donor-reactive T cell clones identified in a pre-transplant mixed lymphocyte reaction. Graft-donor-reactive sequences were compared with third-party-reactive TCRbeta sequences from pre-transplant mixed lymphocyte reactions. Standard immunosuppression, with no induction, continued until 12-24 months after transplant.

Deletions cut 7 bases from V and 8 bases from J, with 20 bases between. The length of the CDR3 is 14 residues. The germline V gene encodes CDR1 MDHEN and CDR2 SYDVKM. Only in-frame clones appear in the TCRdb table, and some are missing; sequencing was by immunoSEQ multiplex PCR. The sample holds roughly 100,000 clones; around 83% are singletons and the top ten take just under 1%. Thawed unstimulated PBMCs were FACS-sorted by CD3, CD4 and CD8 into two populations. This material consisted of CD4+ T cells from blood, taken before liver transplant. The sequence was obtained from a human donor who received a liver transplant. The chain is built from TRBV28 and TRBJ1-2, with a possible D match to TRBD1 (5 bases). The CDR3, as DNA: TGTGCCAGCACCCTAGCCGGGACCTTTGTCGGCTACACCTTC. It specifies CASTLAGTFVGYTF.